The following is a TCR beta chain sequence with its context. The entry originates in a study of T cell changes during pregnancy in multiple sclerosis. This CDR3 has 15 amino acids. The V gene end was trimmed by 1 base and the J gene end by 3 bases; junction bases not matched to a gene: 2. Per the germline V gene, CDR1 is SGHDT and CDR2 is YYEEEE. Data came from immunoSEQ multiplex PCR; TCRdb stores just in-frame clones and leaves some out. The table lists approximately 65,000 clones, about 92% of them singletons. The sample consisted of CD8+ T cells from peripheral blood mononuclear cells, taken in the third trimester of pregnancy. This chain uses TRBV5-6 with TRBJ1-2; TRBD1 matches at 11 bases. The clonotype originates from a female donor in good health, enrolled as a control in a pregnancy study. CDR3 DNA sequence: TGTGCCAGCAGCTTGCTGGGACAGGGGGACTATGGCTACACCTTC. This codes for CASSLLGQGDYGYTF.